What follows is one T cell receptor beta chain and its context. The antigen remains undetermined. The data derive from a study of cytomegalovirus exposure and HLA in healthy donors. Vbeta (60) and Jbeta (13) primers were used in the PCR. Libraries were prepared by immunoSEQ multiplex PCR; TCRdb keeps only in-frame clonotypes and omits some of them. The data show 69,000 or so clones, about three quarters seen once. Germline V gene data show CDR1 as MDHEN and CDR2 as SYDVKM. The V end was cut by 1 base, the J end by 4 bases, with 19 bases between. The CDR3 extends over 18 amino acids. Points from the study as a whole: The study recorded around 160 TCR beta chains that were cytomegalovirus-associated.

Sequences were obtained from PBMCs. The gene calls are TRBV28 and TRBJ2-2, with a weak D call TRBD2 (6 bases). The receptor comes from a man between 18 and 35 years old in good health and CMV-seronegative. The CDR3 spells CASSLSPSVPEGTGELFF. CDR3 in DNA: TGTGCCAGCAGTTTATCCCCCTCAGTTCCGGAGGGCACCGGGGAGCTGTTTTTT.